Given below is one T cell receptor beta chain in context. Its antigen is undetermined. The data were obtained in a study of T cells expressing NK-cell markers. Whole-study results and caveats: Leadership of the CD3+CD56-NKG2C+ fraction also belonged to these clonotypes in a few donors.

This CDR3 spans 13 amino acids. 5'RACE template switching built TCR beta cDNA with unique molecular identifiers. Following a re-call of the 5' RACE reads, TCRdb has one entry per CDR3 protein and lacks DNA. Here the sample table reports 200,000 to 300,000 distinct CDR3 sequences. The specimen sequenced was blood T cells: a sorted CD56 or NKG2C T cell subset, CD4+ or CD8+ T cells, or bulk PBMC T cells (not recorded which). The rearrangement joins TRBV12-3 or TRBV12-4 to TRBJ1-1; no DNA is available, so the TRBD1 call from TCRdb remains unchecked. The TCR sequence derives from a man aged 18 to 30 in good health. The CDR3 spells CGTTKVVNTEAFF.